The 9 T cell receptor beta chains below come from one sample, sequenced in a study of blood T cell repertoires in COVID-19. Repertoires were generated with immunoSEQ multiplex PCR, while TCRdb's copy carries only in-frame clones and drops some. The sample lists some 30,000 clones, roughly nine tenths occurring once. Sequenced input: peripheral blood. These receptors originate from a man between 50 and 59 years old with active COVID-19.

The rearrangement joins TRBV6-5 to TRBJ1-1; 9 bases agree with TRBD1. The CDR3 extends over 13 amino acids. With 7 bases clipped from V and 10 bases from J, the junction kept 10 bases outside the gene matches. Germline V gene sequence: CDR1 MNHEY, CDR2 SVGAGI. CDR3 sequence reads: CASTTLGDRAAFF. DNA of the CDR3: TGTGCCAGCACCACCCTGGGGGACAGGGCAGCTTTCTTT.

The chain joins TRBV28 to TRBJ2-7, with 7 nucleotides matching TRBD1. In germline, CDR1 is MDHEN, CDR2 SYDVKM. The CDR3 totals 15 residues. V trimming: 3 bases; J trimming: 3 bases; junction bases outside the gene matches: 8. CDR3 residues: CASSLPMDRNYEQYF. The CDR3 DNA reads as TGTGCCAGCAGTTTGCCCATGGACAGGAACTACGAGCAGTACTTC.

The genes are TRBV14 and TRBJ1-2; D is possibly TRBD1 (6 bases). With 1 base removed from V and 2 bases from J, the gap between germline ends came to 17 bases. The CDR3 is 17 amino acids. Germline values: CDR1 SGHDN, CDR2 FVKESK. DNA of the CDR3: TGTGCCAGCAGCCAAGGATTGAGCAGGGGACCCAACTATGGCTACACCTTC. Translation gives CASSQGLSRGPNYGYTF.

As DNA, the CDR3 is TGTGCCAGTAGTCTGGGGACAACTTTTTACGAGCAGTACTTC. Amino acid sequence: CASSLGTTFYEQYF. This rearrangement joins TRBV19 to TRBJ2-7; D is perhaps TRBD1 (6 bases). CDR1 LNHDA and CDR2 SQIVND come from the germline V gene (reference sequence). V was pared by 5 bases and J by 4 bases, with 15 bases between. CDR3 length: 14 amino acids.

This chain joins TRBV12-5 and TRBJ2-1; 9 bases are shared with TRBD2. There are 19 residues in the CDR3. Per the germline V gene, CDR1 is LGHNT and CDR2 is FRNRAP. Trimming cost V 0 bases and J 0 bases; bases outside gene matches: 9. The CDR3 DNA is TGTGCTAGTGGTTTGGTTCAAGGTGGTAGCGGGAGCTCCTACAATGAGCAGTTCTTC. This gives the protein CASGLVQGGSGSSYNEQFF. Full variable domain (rest looked up from reference TRBV12-5 and TRBJ2-1): DARVTQTPRHKVTEMGQEVTMRCQPILGHNTVFWYRQTMMQGLELLAYFRNRAPLDDSGMPKDRFSAEMPDATLATLKIQPSEPRDSAVYFCASGLVQGGSGSSYNEQFFGPGTRLTVL.

This chain connects TRBV6-6 to TRBJ1-2, with TRBD1 matching 9 bases. V was clipped by 6 bases and J by 5 bases; unmatched bases: 13. Germline CDR1 MNHNY, CDR2 SVGAGI (reference sequence). The CDR3 length is 16 residues. In DNA form, the CDR3 reads TGTGCCAGCAGGGCGGGGACAGGGAGAACCCGATATGGCTACACCTTC. Protein sequence: CASRAGTGRTRYGYTF.

The chain combines TRBV5-8 with TRBJ1-1, with TRBD1 identical over 12 bases. CDR1 and CDR2 (germline): SGHTS, YDEGEE. J was trimmed by 7 bases and V by 4 bases; bases with no gene match: 20. This CDR3 spans 19 amino acids. CDR3 sequence reads: CASSRGSFWGDRGQGEAFF. CDR3 DNA: TGTGCCAGCAGCCGAGGAAGTTTCTGGGGGGACAGGGGGCAGGGTGAAGCTTTCTTT.

The chain joins TRBV18 to TRBJ1-5; possibly TRBD1 for D (5 bases). This CDR3 contains 16 residues. V dropped 2 bases and J dropped 3 bases, with 14 bases sitting between them. The V gene's germline CDR1 is KGHSH and CDR2 LQKENI. CDR3 sequence (DNA): TGTGCCAGCTCACCAGGGACCGGAGGGGTCAATCAGCCCCAGCATTTT. It is translated as CASSPGTGGVNQPQHF.

V and J are TRBV15 and TRBJ2-7, with a possible D match to TRBD1 (5 bases). The length of the CDR3 is 16 residues. The V gene's germline CDR1 is LNHNV and CDR2 YYDKDF (reference sequence). The germline V and J ends were trimmed by 0 bases and 1 base, with 13 bases remaining between them. The DNA of the CDR3 is TGTGCCACCAGCAGAGACCGGTCCAGGGCGTCCTACGAGCAGTACTTC. The encoded protein is CATSRDRSRASYEQYF. Full variable domain (outside the CDR3, taken from reference TRBV15 and TRBJ2-7): DAMVIQNPRYQVTQFGKPVTLSCSQTLNHNVMYWYQQKSSQAPKLLFHYYDKDFNNEADTPDNFQSRRPNTSFCFLDIRSPGLGDTAMYLCATSRDRSRASYEQYFGPGTRLTVT.